A selection of T cell receptor beta chains follows, all from one sample in a study of CD8+CD57+ T cells in acquired aplastic anemia. From the reads, TCRdb called clonotypes with MiXCR, one entry per CDR3 protein. The profile shows 200,000 or so distinct CDR3 sequences, approximately 65% of them singletons. Sequencing was performed on sorted CD4+, CD8+, or CD8+CD57+ T cells (not recorded which) from PBMCs. These receptor sequences come from a human donor with aplastic anemia. The conserved cysteine and the conserved F or W are not part of the CDR3 here. Fields, in order: V gene, CDR3 length, J gene, CDR3 protein.

V: TRBV10-3; length: 15; J: TRBJ1-2; CDR3: AIRQGQGVGSSYGYT
V: TRBV5-1; length: 14; J: TRBJ1-2; CDR3: ASSLVAGDRGRGYT
V: TRBV30; length: 10; J: TRBJ2-3; CDR3: AWGPRTDTQY
V: TRBV6-4; length: 14; J: TRBJ2-2; CDR3: ASSDSLAGNTGELF
V: TRBV5-1; length: 12; J: TRBJ2-1; CDR3: ASSFSGGAAEQF
V: TRBV5-6; length: 18; J: TRBJ2-3; CDR3: ASSPHPGLAGGVSTDTQY
V: TRBV14; length: 13; J: TRBJ2-5; CDR3: ASSLGASPGETQY
V: TRBV20-1; length: 12; J: TRBJ2-3; CDR3: SATGTSSTDTQY
V: TRBV7-3; length: 15; J: TRBJ2-5; CDR3: ASSPRGLTGSEETQY
V: TRBV4-3; length: 12; J: TRBJ2-5; CDR3: ASSQLQNQETQY
V: TRBV19; length: 12; J: TRBJ1-5; CDR3: ASSMGVGNQPQH
V: TRBV10-3; length: 15; J: TRBJ1-5; CDR3: AISEVEGWSGNQPQH
V: TRBV2; length: 11; J: TRBJ1-4; CDR3: ASSEVENEKLF
V: TRBV20-1; length: 11; J: TRBJ2-3; CDR3: SARAGTRDTQY
V: TRBV24-1; length: 14; J: TRBJ1-5; CDR3: ATSGPGTGGNQPQH
V: TRBV24-1; length: 14; J: TRBJ2-7; CDR3: ATSDPGATMRDEQY
V: TRBV20-1; length: 11; J: TRBJ1-1; CDR3: SASQTLGAEAF
V: TRBV9; length: 11; J: TRBJ1-3; CDR3: ASSADSVNTIY
V: TRBV20-1; length: 11; J: TRBJ1-1; CDR3: SARSGADTEAF
V: TRBV14; length: 13; J: TRBJ2-7; CDR3: ASSLVRGLSSEQY
V: TRBV7-8; length: 11; J: TRBJ2-7; CDR3: ASSGWGPYEQY
V: TRBV6-6; length: 12; J: TRBJ2-7; CDR3: ASTTGTGGNEQY
V: TRBV7-4; length: 14; J: TRBJ2-1; CDR3: ASSLTASGIYNEQF
V: TRBV12-3/TRBV12-4; length: 12; J: TRBJ2-2; CDR3: ASRLEGPAGELF
V: TRBV29-1; length: 12; J: TRBJ1-2; CDR3: SAEGPGGAYGYT
V: TRBV4-1; length: 12; J: TRBJ2-3; CDR3: ASSLERQADTQY
V: TRBV20-1; length: 11; J: TRBJ1-1; CDR3: SARHRPGPEAF
V: TRBV6-5; length: 10; J: TRBJ2-5; CDR3: ASSPGEETQY
V: TRBV12-3/TRBV12-4; length: 13; J: TRBJ2-7; CDR3: ASSPGTSDPYEQY
V: TRBV2; length: 9; J: TRBJ2-7; CDR3: ASTSLYEQY
V: TRBV11-2; length: 14; J: TRBJ2-7; CDR3: ASSLVFPPQDYEQY
V: TRBV7-2; length: 11; J: TRBJ2-3; CDR3: AMAAGGRDTQY
V: TRBV7-9; length: 12; J: TRBJ2-5; CDR3: ASSYGTSVETQY
V: TRBV10-3; length: 12; J: TRBJ2-7; CDR3: ATKKGTVSYEQY
V: TRBV7-8; length: 14; J: TRBJ1-5; CDR3: ASSIIQGAGNQPQH
V: TRBV3-1; length: 11; J: TRBJ1-2; CDR3: ASSWTGEGGYT
V: TRBV11-1; length: 13; J: TRBJ1-1; CDR3: ASSWDKGVYTEAF
V: TRBV9; length: 13; J: TRBJ1-6; CDR3: ASSPPGGGASPLH
V: TRBV7-9; length: 13; J: TRBJ2-2; CDR3: ASSLAGYRAGELF
V: TRBV7-9; length: 13; J: TRBJ2-7; CDR3: ASSPTTGGFDEQY
V: TRBV7-2; length: 11; J: TRBJ2-1; CDR3: ASSTPGTNEQF
V: TRBV15; length: 17; J: TRBJ2-3; CDR3: ATSRPFPGQGANYDTQY
V: TRBV7-3; length: 13; J: TRBJ1-3; CDR3: ASSPGQVSGNTIY
V: TRBV7-9; length: 9; J: TRBJ2-1; CDR3: ASSLAVGEF
V: TRBV7-2; length: 11; J: TRBJ1-6; CDR3: ASSLDGNSPLH
V: TRBV20-1; length: 14; J: TRBJ2-7; CDR3: SARGGLAGRHYEQY
V: TRBV15; length: 12; J: TRBJ2-1; CDR3: ATSRATGSNEQF
V: TRBV29-1; length: 13; J: TRBJ2-1; CDR3: SVDLAPGIYNEQF
V: TRBV7-9; length: 10; J: TRBJ1-2; CDR3: ASRTDVAGYT
V: TRBV19; length: 15; J: TRBJ2-6; CDR3: ASSTQGALIGANVLT
V: TRBV15; length: 13; J: TRBJ2-1; CDR3: ATSNIQSSYNEQF
V: TRBV27; length: 10; J: TRBJ1-2; CDR3: ASGPRGHRYT
V: TRBV25-1; length: 14; J: TRBJ2-1; CDR3: ASSSPGLAGVDEQF
V: TRBV10-2; length: 9; J: TRBJ2-7; CDR3: ASGGGQGRN
V: TRBV10-3; length: 12; J: TRBJ2-7; CDR3: AISESIGSYEQY
V: TRBV30; length: 9; J: TRBJ1-1; CDR3: AWSFNTEAF
V: TRBV10-2; length: 13; J: TRBJ1-6; CDR3: ASSESTRGYSPLH
V: TRBV9; length: 14; J: TRBJ2-2; CDR3: ASSVGRTGVPGELF
V: TRBV9; length: 14; J: TRBJ2-1; CDR3: ASSVVRSSSYNEQF